The clone carrying this TCR beta chain was seen a few times. Unique molecular identifiers tagged the TCRbeta library. TCRdb fed the PCR reads into MiXCR, producing one record per CDR3 protein. Of approximately 240,000 distinct CDR3 sequences in the sample, about 9.5% were seen once. V dropped 3 bases and J dropped 6 bases, with 12 bases sitting between them. The CDR3 contains 14 residues. CDR1 and CDR2 from the germline V gene are SGHRS and YFSETQ. This sample stems from a study of T-cell reconstitution after alpha-beta-depleted transplantation in children. This sequence was found in a human donor who donated a stem cell graft to a child with acute lymphoblastic leukemia. V is TRBV5-1 and J is TRBJ1-4; a possible D gene is TRBD1 (5 bases). Sequencing was performed on PBMCs from the stem cell graft donor, taken from the stem cell graft. CDR3 in DNA: TGCGCCAGCAGCTCCGACAGCAGCGATGAAAAACTGTTTTTT. It translates to CASSSDSSDEKLFF.